The 6 T cell receptor beta chains reported below all come from one sample, sequenced in a study of blood T cell repertoires in COVID-19. Clones were sequenced by immunoSEQ multiplex PCR, and TCRdb holds only the in-frame ones, with some missing. Of about 120,000 clones in the sample, around 77% are singletons; the top ten hold more than 15%. What was sequenced was peripheral blood. The receptors derive from a man in his fifties or sixties with active or convalescent COVID-19.

There are a few counts of this clone. The chain carries TRBV24-1 and TRBJ2-7; 12 bases match TRBD2. Losses at the gene ends were 4 bases for V and 2 bases for J; bases not matched to a gene: 11. CDR3 size: 18 residues. CDR1 is KGHDR, CDR2 SFDVKD, per germline. The CDR3 here is CATSDSRRTSGNPYEQYF. Written as DNA, the CDR3 is TGTGCCACCAGTGACTCCCGCCGGACTAGCGGGAATCCCTACGAGCAGTACTTC.

The rearrangement joins TRBV2 to TRBJ2-1; D is possibly TRBD2 (6 bases). CDR1 and CDR2 from the germline V gene are SNHLY and FYNNEI. The CDR3 covers 14 residues. With 4 bases removed from V and 5 bases from J, the gap between germline ends came to 12 bases. Here the CDR3 reads CASSGTIENNEQFF. The CDR3 DNA follows: TGTGCCAGCAGTGGGACTATAGAAAACAATGAGCAGTTCTTC. Filled out from reference TRBV2 and TRBJ2-1, the complete variable domain reads EPEVTQTPSHQVTQMGQEVILRCVPISNHLYFYWYRQILGQKVEFLVSFYNNEISEKSEIFDDQFSVERPDGSNFTLKIRSTKLEDSAMYFCASSGTIENNEQFFGPGTRLTVL.

V gene TRBV6-6 combines with J gene TRBJ1-5, with TRBD1 matching over 9 bases. Trimming at V came to 6 bases and at J to 4 bases, leaving 4 bases not matched to a gene. The CDR3 length is 14 residues. Germline-derived CDR1 and CDR2 are MNHNY and SVGAGI (reference sequence). Here the CDR3 reads CASRETGGNQPQHF. CDR3 nucleotide sequence: TGTGCCAGCAGGGAGACAGGGGGGAATCAGCCCCAGCATTTT.

In its sample, this clone was seen a few times. V is TRBV7-8 and J is TRBJ1-1; D is possibly TRBD1 (6 bases). The V gene lost 5 bases and the J gene lost 2 bases, with 15 bases spanning the gap. The CDR3 length is 15 residues. Germline lookup yields CDR1 SGHVS and CDR2 FQNEAQ. CDR3 nucleotide sequence: TGTGCCAGCAGCCGAGACAGGTCCTTTAACACTGAAGCTTTCTTT. It is translated as CASSRDRSFNTEAFF. The full variable domain, completed using reference TRBV7-8 and TRBJ1-1, is GAGVSQSPRYKVAKRGQDVALRCDPISGHVSLFWYQQALGQGPEFLTYFQNEAQLDKSGLPSDRFFAERPEGSVSTLKIQRTQQEDSAVYLCASSRDRSFNTEAFFGQGTRLTVV.

V gene TRBV20-1 combines with J gene TRBJ2-5; D perhaps matches TRBD2 (5 bases). The CDR3 is 11 residues long. V was clipped by 6 bases and J by 5 bases, with 10 bases between them. Germline V gene data show CDR1 as DFQATT and CDR2 as SNEGSKA (reference sequence). The CDR3 nucleotides are TGCAGTGCGCGAGGGCCCGAGACCCAGTACTTC. Amino acids: CSARGPETQYF.

Note on this clone: The sample carries other DNA sequences with the same CDR3. The gene calls are TRBV5-1 and TRBJ1-5; D is unclear. V was shortened by 0 bases and J by 5 bases, with 6 bases between the two germline ends. The germline V gene has CDR1 SGHRS and CDR2 YFSETQ. The CDR3 consists of 13 residues. The CDR3 sequence is CASSLDGDQPQHF. CDR3 nucleotide sequence: TGCGCCAGCAGCTTGGACGGGGATCAGCCCCAGCATTTT. Complete variable domain (other parts from reference TRBV5-1 and TRBJ1-5): KAGVTQTPRYLIKTRGQQVTLSCSPISGHRSVSWYQQTPGQGLQFLFEYFSETQRNKGNFPGRFSGRQFSNSRSEMNVSTLELGDSALYLCASSLDGDQPQHFGDGTRLSIL.